The source of this T cell receptor (beta chain) is a study of cytomegalovirus exposure and HLA in healthy donors. Study context: The same platform was used for the 110 or so validation repertoires and the approximately 670 first-cohort repertoires, a later analysis reported.

Using immunoSEQ multiplex PCR, the repertoire was profiled, and TCRdb retains in-frame clones only, with some absent. The sample carries 130,000 to 150,000 clones, about nine tenths recorded once. Separate from the approximately 700-subject first cohort was the roughly 130-subject validation cohort, to which the donors belonged. In the case of this clone: As yet, its antigen is unknown.

Overall study results and limits: CMV antigen specificity was confirmed in vitro for a few CMV-associated chains.

The CDR3 consists of 16 residues. V gave up 2 bases and J gave up 8 bases, with 17 bases separating them. Per germline, CDR1 SGHKS and CDR2 YYEKEE (reference sequence). The sequencing input was PBMCs. The clonotype originates from a man younger than 35 in good health and CMV-seropositive. The chain couples TRBV5-5 to TRBJ1-6, with no clear D. The CDR3 here is CASSFQAGRVDSPLHF. The CDR3 nucleotides are TGTGCCAGCAGCTTTCAAGCGGGCCGGGTAGATTCACCCCTCCACTTT. The full variable domain, its missing parts supplied by reference TRBV5-5 and TRBJ1-6, is DAGVTQSPTHLIKTRGQQVTLRCSPISGHKSVSWYQQVLGQGPQFIFQYYEKEERGRGNFPDRFSARQFPNYSSELNVNALLLGDSALYLCASSFQAGRVDSPLHFGNGTRLTVT.